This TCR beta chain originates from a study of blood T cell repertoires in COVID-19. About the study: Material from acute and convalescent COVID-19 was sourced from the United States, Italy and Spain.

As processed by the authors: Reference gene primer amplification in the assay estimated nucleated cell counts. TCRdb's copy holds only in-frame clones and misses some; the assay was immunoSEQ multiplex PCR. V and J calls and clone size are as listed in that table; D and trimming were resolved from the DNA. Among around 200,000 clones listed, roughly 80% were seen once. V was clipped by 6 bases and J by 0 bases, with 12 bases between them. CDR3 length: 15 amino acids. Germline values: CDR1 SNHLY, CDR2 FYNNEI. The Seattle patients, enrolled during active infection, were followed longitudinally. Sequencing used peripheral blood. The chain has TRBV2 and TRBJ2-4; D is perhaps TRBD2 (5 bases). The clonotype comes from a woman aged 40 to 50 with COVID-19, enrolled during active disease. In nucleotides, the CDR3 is TGTGCCAGCAGGGGAGTACGAATAGCCAAAAACATTCAGTACTTC. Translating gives CASRGVRIAKNIQYF.